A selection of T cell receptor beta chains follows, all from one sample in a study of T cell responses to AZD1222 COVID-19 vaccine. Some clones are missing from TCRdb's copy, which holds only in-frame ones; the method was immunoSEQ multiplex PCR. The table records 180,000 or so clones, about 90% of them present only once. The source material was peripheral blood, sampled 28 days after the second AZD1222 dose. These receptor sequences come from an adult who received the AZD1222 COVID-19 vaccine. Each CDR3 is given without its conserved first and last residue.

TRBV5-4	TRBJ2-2	ASSLGRPRATGELF
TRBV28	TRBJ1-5	AITSRDQPQH
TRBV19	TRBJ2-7	ASSPRTGSYEQY
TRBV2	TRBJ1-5	ASSEGQSNQPQH
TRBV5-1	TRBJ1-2	ASTRTGRDYGYT
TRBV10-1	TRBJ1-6	ASSRKQRAILSLSYNSPLH
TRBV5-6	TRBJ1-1	ASSLGTTEAF
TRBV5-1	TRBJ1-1	ASSNGQPNTEAF
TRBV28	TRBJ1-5	ASSSRFSAKARQPQH
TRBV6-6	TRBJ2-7	ASSPGTPNSVTY
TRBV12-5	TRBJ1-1	ASGLSMGEAF
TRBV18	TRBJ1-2	ASSPARRGIYGYT
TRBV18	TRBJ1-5	ASSRGTGNQPQH
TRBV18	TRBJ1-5	ASSTEGNQPQH
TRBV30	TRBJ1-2	AWKGGGDSSNYGYT